This entry describes one T cell receptor beta chain. TCRdb redid the calling of the 5' RACE reads with MiXCR, one entry per CDR3 protein. The table records some 130,000 distinct CDR3 sequences, roughly 13% of them present only once. The entry originates in a study of CD8 T cells in ankylosing spondylitis. V lost 5 bases to trimming and J lost 3 bases, with 22 bases between them. The CDR3 consists of 17 residues. Germline V CDR1 and CDR2: SGHVS, FNYEAQ. Sequencing input: blood, either unsorted or a sorted T cell fraction (not recorded which). The chain is built from TRBV7-6 and TRBJ2-5; a weak D match, TRBD1 (7 bases). The source is a female donor with ankylosing spondylitis or in good health (not recorded which). The CDR3 DNA is TGTGCCAGCAGCAACCCGGAGGGACACCAGGGGGAAGAGACCCAGTACTTC. It encodes CASSNPEGHQGEETQYF.